Listed below are T cell receptor beta chains from one sample, sequenced in a study of blood T cells in healthy people across ages. MiXCR, applied by TCRdb to the 5' RACE reads, yields one record per CDR3 protein. Among roughly 1.7 million distinct CDR3 sequences listed, about 31% were seen once. What was sequenced was blood. The receptors derive from a young woman in good health. The CDR3 runs from the conserved cysteine through the conserved F or W. A D gene is named only where the DNA matches it firmly. Size is omitted from some rows. Given values are once, few, many or a class for expanded clones.

>.|TRBJ2-7|.|TRBV7-8
TGTGCCAGCAGCTTGAGCACCACCTACGAGCAGTACTTC
CASSLSTTYEQYF
>.|TRBJ2-4|TRBD2|TRBV28
TGTGCCAGCAGTTTATATTCCGGGAGGGTAGCCAAAAACATTCAGTACTTC
CASSLYSGRVAKNIQYF
>.|TRBJ2-1|.|TRBV30
TGTGCCTGGAGTGTAACAGGCGTAGGGATTGATGAGCAGTTCTTC
CAWSVTGVGIDEQFF
>.|TRBJ2-5|TRBD2|TRBV20-1
TGCAGTGCTACCAGCGGGAGTGCCCAAGAGACCCAGTACTTC
CSATSGSAQETQYF
>few|TRBJ2-3|TRBD1|TRBV7-9
TGTGCCAGCAGCATCAACCCCGGGACAGGGTTGGCAGATACGCAGTATTTT
CASSINPGTGLADTQYF
>.|TRBJ1-1|.|TRBV6-1
TGTGCCAGCAGTGAAGCGTGGAGGGGTCCCACTGAAGCTTTCTTT
CASSEAWRGPTEAFF
>few|TRBJ2-2|.|TRBV7-9
TGTGCCAGCAGCTTAGTATCCGGGAGCAGGGAGCTGTTTTTT
CASSLVSGSRELFF
>.|TRBJ2-7|.|TRBV18
TGTGCCAGCTCACCCCTAAGGGGGGAAGCCTACGAGCAGTACTTC
CASSPLRGEAYEQYF
>many|TRBJ2-7|.|TRBV4-1
TGTGCCAGCAGCCAAGAGAGCGGTGCATCCTACGAGCAGTACTTC
CASSQESGASYEQYF
>.|TRBJ1-4|TRBD1|TRBV7-9
TGTGCCAGCACTAGACGGCCGACAGGGCAAAAGTCTAATGAAAAACTGTTTTTT
CASTRRPTGQKSNEKLFF
>few|TRBJ2-7|.|TRBV12-3/TRBV12-4
TGTGCCAGCAGTTTAGGCTCCGTGACCACACAGTACTTC
CASSLGSVTTQYF
>many|TRBJ2-7|TRBD1|TRBV4-1
TGCGCCAGCAGCCAAGTGGGTTCGGCGACAGGGGGCTACGAGCAGTACTTC
CASSQVGSATGGYEQYF
>few|TRBJ1-2|.|TRBV28
TGTGCCAGCAGTCGAGAGGGGTCCACCGTCCCCTATGGCTACACCTTC
CASSREGSTVPYGYTF
>many|TRBJ2-3|.|TRBV7-2
TGTGCCAGCAGCTTAGCGGGGCATTCGGATACGCAGTATTTT
CASSLAGHSDTQYF
>few|TRBJ1-4|.|TRBV5-1
TGCGCCAGCAGCTTCCTCGGCAATGAAAAACTGTTTTTT
CASSFLGNEKLFF
>many|TRBJ1-2|TRBD1|TRBV27
TGTGCCAGCAGTACCTATACGGGACAGGGTGATTTTGGCTACACCTTC
CASSTYTGQGDFGYTF
>once|TRBJ1-2|.|TRBV6-2/TRBV6-3
TGTGCCAGCAGTTACACAGCGGGGGGCTATGGCTACACCTTC
CASSYTAGGYGYTF
>many|TRBJ2-3|TRBD2|TRBV6-1
TGTGCCAGCAGTCTAGCGGGGGGATCAGATACGCAGTATTTT
CASSLAGGSDTQYF
>few|TRBJ2-7|.|TRBV5-1
TGCGCCAGCAGCTTGGCCGCAGGGGGGATCTTGTACGAGCAGTACTTC
CASSLAAGGILYEQYF
>.|TRBJ1-1|TRBD1|TRBV5-1
TGCGCCAGCAGTCGGGACAGCTCTATGAACACTGAAGCTTTCTTT
CASSRDSSMNTEAFF
>.|TRBJ2-1|.|TRBV12-3/TRBV12-4
TGTGCCGGCAGTTTACAGGGTCCTGAGCAGTTCTTC
CAGSLQGPEQFF
>once|TRBJ1-2|.|TRBV4-1
TGCGCCAGCAGGCAACAGGGCGACTATGGCTACACCTTC
CASRQQGDYGYTF
>.|TRBJ2-3|.|TRBV24-1
TGTGCCACCAGTGATTTGCCAACAGGAGACACAGATACGCAGTATTTT
CATSDLPTGDTDTQYF
>few|TRBJ2-7|TRBD2|TRBV5-1
TGCGCCAGCAGCGGGGGGACTAGCGGGATCTACGAGCAGTACTTC
CASSGGTSGIYEQYF
>.|TRBJ1-2|.|TRBV9
TGTGCCAGCTCCCCAGGACAGCAACTCTATGGCTACACCTTC
CASSPGQQLYGYTF
>.|TRBJ1-5|.|TRBV20-1
TGCAGTGCTAGGGTCCAGGGACCCAAGTTTCAGCCCCAGCATTTT
CSARVQGPKFQPQHF
>many|TRBJ1-1|.|TRBV7-9
TGTGCCAGCTCTAAGGAGATGAACACTGAAGCTTTCTTT
CASSKEMNTEAFF
>.|TRBJ2-5|.|TRBV20-1
TGCAGTGCTAGAGATCAGGGCTACGGGGAGACCCAGTACTTC
CSARDQGYGETQYF
>many|TRBJ2-7|TRBD1|TRBV29-1
TGCAGCGTTACAGGGGGCGAGACCTACGAGCAGTACTTC
CSVTGGETYEQYF
>.|TRBJ1-1|.|TRBV3-1
TGTGCCAGCAGCCAGAACCCGGGATACACTGAAGCTTTCTTT
CASSQNPGYTEAFF
>few|TRBJ2-7|TRBD1|TRBV6-5
TGTGCCAGCAGAACCGGGACAGGGACTAACGAGCAGTACTTC
CASRTGTGTNEQYF
>.|TRBJ2-5|TRBD1|TRBV20-1
TGCAGCACCGACAGGGGCCTAGAGACCCAGTACTTC
CSTDRGLETQYF
>.|TRBJ2-1|TRBD2|TRBV3-1
TGTGCCAGCAGCCAAGATTGGGCTAGCGGGGGCAATGAGCAGTTCTTC
CASSQDWASGGNEQFF
>few|TRBJ1-2|TRBD1|TRBV20-1
TGCAGTGCTAACCTAGGACAGGGGTATGGCTACACCTTC
CSANLGQGYGYTF
>.|TRBJ2-7|.|TRBV30
TGTGCCTGGAGGCCAATTCAGGCCAACTACGAGCAGTACTTC
CAWRPIQANYEQYF
>.|TRBJ1-2|TRBD1|TRBV7-9
TGTGCCAGCAGCTTAGCCAGACAGGGGTTAAACTATGGCTACACCTTC
CASSLARQGLNYGYTF
>.|TRBJ1-1|.|TRBV19
TGTGCCAGTAGTACAGGGATCACTGAAGCTTTCTTT
CASSTGITEAFF
>.|TRBJ2-7|TRBD1|TRBV28
TGTGCCAGCAGTCCCTGGACAGGGGGCGCCGAGCAGTACTTC
CASSPWTGGAEQYF
>few|TRBJ2-5|TRBD2|TRBV7-7
TGTGCCAGCAGCCCAAATCCGGGGGGAGGTGAGACCCAGTACTTC
CASSPNPGGGETQYF
>.|TRBJ2-2|TRBD2|TRBV6-5
TGTGCCAGCAGTTACCGGGGACTAGCGGGGGGAAGCACCGGGGAGCTGTTTTTT
CASSYRGLAGGSTGELFF
>few|TRBJ2-3|.|TRBV27
TGTGCCAGCAGCCCAAGACAGGATTACACAGATACGCAGTATTTT
CASSPRQDYTDTQYF
>few|TRBJ2-1|TRBD1|TRBV12-3/TRBV12-4
TGTGCCAGCAGTTCTACGGGACAGGAAGGGAAAGGGCAGTTCTTC
CASSSTGQEGKGQFF
>.|TRBJ2-7|TRBD2|TRBV5-1
TGCGCCAGCAGCTTGAGCGGGACTAGCCAGTACGAGCAGTACTTC
CASSLSGTSQYEQYF
>.|TRBJ1-2|TRBD1|TRBV5-6
TGTGCCAGCAGCGGGACAGTCTGGGGCTACACCTTC
CASSGTVWGYTF
>.|TRBJ1-2|.|TRBV24-1
TGTGCCACCAGTGACCCGGGACGCAACTATGGCTACACCTTC
CATSDPGRNYGYTF
>.|TRBJ2-1|TRBD2|TRBV20-1
TGCAGTGCTAGAGATTACAGCGGGAGGGCCGGCTACAATGAGCAGTTCTTC
CSARDYSGRAGYNEQFF
>few|TRBJ2-7|TRBD2|TRBV20-1
TGCAGTGCTGAACTAGCGGAAGGGACCTACGAGCAGTACTTC
CSAELAEGTYEQYF
>few|TRBJ1-2|TRBD1|TRBV20-1
TGCAGTGCTAGGGCTCAGGGGGGCGCGGCTGGCTACACCTTC
CSARAQGGAAGYTF
>.|TRBJ2-5|.|TRBV20-1
TGCAGCGGGGACTCACAAGAGACCCAGTACTTC
CSGDSQETQYF
>.|TRBJ1-1|.|TRBV7-9
TGTGCCAGCAGCTTAGCGCTCACTGAAGCTTTCTTT
CASSLALTEAFF
>.|TRBJ2-5|.|TRBV20-1
TGCAGTGCTAGAGATTCACGGACAGCTCAAGAGACCCAGTACTTC
CSARDSRTAQETQYF
>many|TRBJ2-7|TRBD1|TRBV4-1
TGCGCCAGCAGCCTGAATGAGGGGGCATTCTACGAGCAGTACTTC
CASSLNEGAFYEQYF
>.|TRBJ2-7|TRBD1|TRBV2
TGTGCCAGCAGAGCCACAGGGGTCGAGCAGTACTTC
CASRATGVEQYF
>.|TRBJ2-3|TRBD2|TRBV5-1
TGCGCCAGCAGCAATAGCGGGTTTGACACAGATACGCAGTATTTT
CASSNSGFDTDTQYF
>.|TRBJ1-1|.|TRBV20-1
TGCAGTGCCCAAGCGGCTGAAGCTTTCTTT
CSAQAAEAFF
>many|TRBJ2-1|.|TRBV27
TGTGCCAGCAGTTCTGGACCTTCCTACAATGAGCAGTTCTTC
CASSSGPSYNEQFF
>.|TRBJ1-1|.|TRBV5-1
TGCGCCAGCAGCCAACCCCGGGCCACTGAAGCTTTCTTT
CASSQPRATEAFF